This T cell receptor (beta chain) was retrieved from a study of vaccination and CD4 T cells after COVID-19. Study context: Controls used CEFX viral epitopes (positive), HIV-1 Nef peptides (negative), or no peptide.

Treatment denoted: approximately nine-day PBMC culture with coronavirus spike peptide pools or control peptides (ViraFEST assay). According to the study, CD4+ T cells from the unexposed donor were gathered ahead of the COVID-19 pandemic (2011-2018). The Oncomine TCR Beta short-read assay generated sequence data from the DNA of cultured CD4+ T cells. Genomic DNA was extracted from cultured CD4+ T cells. TCRdb re-called the PCR reads through MiXCR, storing one row per CDR3 protein. Among 7,000 to 9,000 distinct CDR3 sequences listed, approximately 39% were seen once. A word on this clonotype: The target antigen is unknown.

The sequencing input was CD4+ T cells from blood, cultured in vitro. This clonotype was obtained from a human donor in good health.

This chain's CDR3 is CASSTPKTSGSDEQFF. CDR3 bases: TGTGCCAGCAGTACCCCAAAGACTAGCGGGAGTGATGAGCAGTTCTTC. The chain is built from TRBV28 and TRBJ2-1; 12 bases line up with TRBD2. The CDR3 contains 16 residues. The V gene's germline CDR1 is MDHEN and CDR2 SYDVKM. The V gene end was trimmed by 5 bases and the J gene end by 8 bases; junction bases not matched to a gene: 10.